This passage covers 27 T cell receptor beta chains from one sample sequenced in a study of T cell responses to AZD1222 COVID-19 vaccine. Assay used: immunoSEQ multiplex PCR; TCRdb lists only in-frame clones, some missing. The repertoire holds about 120,000 clones, with around 83% as singletons. Source: peripheral blood, taken 28 days after the second AZD1222 dose. Receptors originate from an adult who received the AZD1222 COVID-19 vaccine.

The CDR3 DNA reads TGTGCCAGCAGTGAATGGGGGCAGGTCAATCAGCCCCAGCATTTT. Translation gives CASSEWGQVNQPQHF. The rearrangement joins TRBV2 to TRBJ1-5, with a weak D call TRBD1 (6 bases). Germline loops: CDR1 SNHLY, CDR2 FYNNEI. The CDR3 length is 15 residues. V shed 2 bases and J shed 3 bases, with 11 bases lying between them. The whole variable domain, remainder taken from reference TRBV2 and TRBJ1-5, is EPEVTQTPSHQVTQMGQEVILRCVPISNHLYFYWYRQILGQKVEFLVSFYNNEISEKSEIFDDQFSVERPDGSNFTLKIRSTKLEDSAMYFCASSEWGQVNQPQHFGDGTRLSIL.

A single count supports this clone. This sequence joins TRBV27 and TRBJ1-2; 7 nucleotides match TRBD1. V lost 2 bases to trimming and J lost 7 bases; unmatched junction nucleotides: 1. This CDR3 has 12 residues. CDR1 is MNHEY and CDR2 is SMNVEV in the germline V gene (reference sequence). CDR3 nucleotides: TGTGCCAGCAGTTTACAGGGGGTTGGCTACACCTTC. Translated, it gives CASSLQGVGYTF.

The chain uses TRBV7-2 and TRBJ1-2; maybe TRBD1 (5 bases). CDR1 is SGHTA and CDR2 is FQGNSA in the germline V gene. The CDR3 covers 15 residues. Between the trimmed V and J ends, which lost 1 base and 4 bases, there was a span of 13 bases. The CDR3 DNA is TGTGCCAGCAGCTTAGAGTTCCAGGGCAGCTATGGCTACACCTTC. It encodes CASSLEFQGSYGYTF.

The chain has TRBV7-9 and TRBJ1-2, with D possibly matching TRBD1 (6 bases). The germline gives CDR1 SEHNR, CDR2 FQNEAQ (reference sequence). CDR3 length: 18 residues. The V end lost 5 bases, the J end lost 8 bases, and 30 bases lay between the germline ends. CDR3 in amino acids: CASSPTGWGRQVFGGYTF. As DNA, the CDR3 is TGTGCCAGCAGCCCAACCGGATGGGGAAGACAGGTTTTTGGGGGCTACACCTTC. Combining the CDR3 with reference TRBV7-9 and TRBJ1-2 gives the whole variable domain DTGVSQNPRHKITKRGQNVTFRCDPISEHNRLYWYRQTLGQGPEFLTYFQNEAQLEKSRLLSDRFSAERPKGSFSTLEIQRTEQGDSAMYLCASSPTGWGRQVFGGYTFGSGTRLTVV.

The CDR3 loop reads CASSLDLSGRNEQYF. The CDR3 bases are TGTGCCAGCAGCTTAGATCTTTCGGGGAGGAACGAGCAGTACTTC. The genes are TRBV11-2 and TRBJ2-7; TRBD2 might be the D (6 bases). CDR3 size: 15 residues. V lost 0 bases and J 5 bases, leaving 14 bases between the germline ends. Per the germline V gene, CDR1 is SGHAT and CDR2 is FQNNGV.

The rearrangement links TRBV4-3 to TRBJ2-1; D is uncertain. Trimming shortened V by 0 bases and J by 2 bases, and 2 bases separated the two germline ends. The CDR3 is 13 amino acids. CDR1 is LGHNA, CDR2 YSLEER, per germline. CDR3 in DNA: TGCGCCAGCAGCCAAGATCCCTACAATGAGCAGTTCTTC. Protein product: CASSQDPYNEQFF.

The rearrangement joins TRBV5-4 to TRBJ2-7, with 9 positions matching TRBD1. Trimming at V came to 4 bases and at J to 2 bases, leaving 10 bases not matched to a gene. The CDR3 consists of 16 residues. Germline CDR1 is SGHNT and CDR2 is YYREEE (reference sequence). CDR3 amino acids: CASSLNRDRVAYEQYF. In DNA form, the CDR3 reads TGTGCCAGCAGCCTCAACCGGGACAGGGTAGCCTACGAGCAGTACTTC.

This clone rates as large. The chain couples TRBV5-1 to TRBJ1-2; 7 bases line up with TRBD1. This CDR3 spans 13 amino acids. Trimming removed 0 bases from V and 10 bases from J; junction bases left unmatched: 6. From germline, CDR1 is SGHRS and CDR2 YFSETQ. The chain's CDR3 is CASSLGQGVIYTF. The CDR3 DNA is TGCGCCAGCAGCTTGGGGCAGGGGGTTATCTACACCTTC.

The CDR3 here is CASSLVGGNQPQHF. DNA for the CDR3: TGTGCCAGCAGCTTAGTCGGAGGTAATCAGCCCCAGCATTTT. The rearrangement uses TRBV11-2 and TRBJ1-5, with D unclear. The CDR3 has 14 residues. Germline loops: CDR1 SGHAT, CDR2 FQNNGV. V was shortened by 1 base and J by 4 bases, with 8 bases between the two germline ends.

The rearrangement joins TRBV11-2 to TRBJ1-4; D possibly corresponds to TRBD1 (6 bases). The CDR3 consists of 13 residues. Trimming removed 5 bases at V and 7 bases at J, with 11 bases between. CDR1 and CDR2 (germline): SGHAT, FQNNGV. The CDR3 nucleotides are TGTGCCAGCAGCCGGGGGCAGAGTGAAAAACTGTTTTTT. Protein product: CASSRGQSEKLFF.

The chain carries TRBV7-9 and TRBJ2-7; D not certain. The V gene's germline CDR1 is SEHNR and CDR2 FQNEAQ (reference sequence). There are 12 residues in the CDR3. Trimming took 2 bases from V and 4 from J, leaving 6 bases between them. The DNA of the CDR3 is TGTGCCAGCAGCTTACCCGCTTACGAGCAGTACTTC. It specifies CASSLPAYEQYF.

V is TRBV6-6 and J is TRBJ1-4, with D hard to call. The germline V and J ends were trimmed by 6 bases and 4 bases, with 9 bases remaining between them. This CDR3 is built from 13 residues. CDR1 is MNHNY, CDR2 SVGAGI, per germline (reference sequence). The CDR3 DNA reads TGTGCCAGCAGGAACGGGCTTAATGAAAAACTGTTTTTT. Protein: CASRNGLNEKLFF.

The genes are TRBV10-1 and TRBJ2-3; tentatively, D is TRBD1 or TRBD2 (5 bases each). Per germline, CDR1 WNHNN and CDR2 SYGVQD (reference sequence). The CDR3 is 13 residues long. The V gene lost 6 bases and the J gene lost 8 bases, with 15 bases spanning the gap. The CDR3 nucleotides read TGCGCCAGCAGCCTCACCCATGGGACTACGCAGTATTTT. Protein sequence: CASSLTHGTTQYF.

This clone was seen a few times. The chain joins TRBV12-3 or TRBV12-4 to TRBJ2-2; no firm D call. The CDR3 extends over 12 amino acids. Trimming took off 5 bases at V and 8 bases at J, with 9 bases between the two ends. In DNA, the CDR3 is TGTGCCAGCAGTCCAGATTTTGGGGAGCTGTTTTTT. Its translation: CASSPDFGELFF.

This chain connects TRBV2 to TRBJ1-5; D is uncertain. Germline-derived CDR1 and CDR2 are SNHLY and FYNNEI. This CDR3 has 13 amino acids. V lost 7 bases to trimming and J lost 7 bases, with 14 bases between them. The CDR3 loop is CASNAEMYQPQHF. CDR3 bases: TGTGCCAGCAATGCAGAGATGTACCAGCCCCAGCATTTT.

The chain has TRBV5-1 and TRBJ1-1, with 12 bases aligning to TRBD1. With 0 bases clipped from V and 5 bases from J, the junction kept 11 bases outside the gene matches. The CDR3 sequence is 18 residues long. The V gene's germline CDR1 is SGHRS and CDR2 YFSETQ. CDR3 in amino acids: CASSLGPPGQGARTEAFF. The CDR3 DNA is TGCGCCAGCAGCTTGGGCCCTCCGGGACAGGGGGCGCGGACTGAAGCTTTCTTT. The whole variable domain, filled in from reference TRBV5-1 and TRBJ1-1, reads KAGVTQTPRYLIKTRGQQVTLSCSPISGHRSVSWYQQTPGQGLQFLFEYFSETQRNKGNFPGRFSGRQFSNSRSEMNVSTLELGDSALYLCASSLGPPGQGARTEAFFGQGTRLTVV.

The rearrangement links TRBV19 to TRBJ1-4, with D possibly matching TRBD1 (5 bases). This CDR3 has 16 residues. V was clipped by 7 bases and J by 8 bases, with 23 bases between them. CDR1 is LNHDA, CDR2 SQIVND, per germline (reference sequence). CDR3 coding DNA: TGTGCCAGTACGGGTTTGAAGGGGATCCCCGGGGAAAAACTGTTTTTT. Amino acid sequence: CASTGLKGIPGEKLFF.

The rearrangement links TRBV4-1 to TRBJ1-6; D uncertain. V lost 2 bases, J lost 6 bases, and 20 bases lay in between. Per the germline V gene, CDR1 is MGHRA and CDR2 is YSYEKL. The CDR3 contains 18 residues. The CDR3 region is CASSQILGKGELNSPLHF. CDR3 bases: TGCGCCAGCAGCCAAATATTGGGGAAAGGAGAGCTTAATTCACCCCTCCACTTT.

With respect to this clone: One junction end does not reproduce the germline sequence, and a read error may be involved. The gene calls are TRBV7-7 and TRBJ2-2; possible D gene TRBD1, 7 bases. The germline CDR1 and CDR2 sequences are SSHAT and FNYEAQ (reference sequence). This CDR3 has 14 residues. CDR3 protein: CASRGTQNTGELFF. CDR3 coding DNA: TGTGCTAGCAGGGGGACTCAGAACACCGGGGAGCTGTTTTTT.

The V and J genes are TRBV12-2 and TRBJ1-3; the DNA was not compared with TRBD1, the D call given in the table. TRBV12-2 is assigned pseudogene status. This CDR3 spans 16 amino acids. The CDR3 loop is CASRLASGTGPNTIYF. The DNA of the CDR3 is TGTGCAAGTCGCTTAGCCTCCGGGACAGGGCCAAACACCATATATTTT.

This clone has a handful of counts. The chain combines TRBV7-9 with TRBJ1-2; D gene ambiguous. The CDR3 contains 14 residues. CDR1 SEHNR and CDR2 FQNEAQ come from the germline V gene (reference sequence). V shed 6 bases and J shed 6 bases, with 17 bases lying between them. The CDR3 nucleotides read TGTGCCAGCAGTCGGGCGGTCGCAGGTGATGGCTACACCTTC. Translation: CASSRAVAGDGYTF.

The chain joins TRBV5-1 to TRBJ2-5; D is unclear. CDR1 and CDR2 from the germline V gene are SGHRS and YFSETQ. V dropped 4 bases and J dropped 1 base, with 2 bases sitting between them. The CDR3 sequence is 11 residues long. The CDR3 nucleotides read TGCGCCAGCAGCCTCCAAGAGACCCAGTACTTC. This sequence encodes CASSLQETQYF.

The V call is TRBV14, the J call TRBJ2-7; the D gene is possibly TRBD1 (5 bases). Trimming cost V 1 base and J 4 bases, with 14 bases left between them. The CDR3 consists of 15 residues. CDR1 and CDR2 (germline): SGHDN, FVKESK. DNA for the CDR3: TGTGCCAGCAGCCAAGGCCAGGGTGGTAGTTACGAGCAGTACTTC. Its protein is CASSQGQGGSYEQYF.

This clone was recorded only once. The V call is TRBV15, the J call TRBJ2-4, with a weak D call TRBD2 (6 bases). CDR3 length equals 14 residues. Germline CDR1 LNHNV, CDR2 YYDKDF (reference sequence). V shed 7 bases and J shed 5 bases, with 15 bases lying between them. The CDR3 nucleotides are TGTGCCACCAAGGGCTCCCCGGGGGAAAACATTCAGTACTTC. It is translated as CATKGSPGENIQYF.

CDR3 region: CASGLEGVSPLHF. CDR3 sequence (DNA): TGTGCCAGCGGGTTGGAGGGGGTATCACCCCTCCACTTT. The chain has TRBV6-5 and TRBJ1-6, with D possibly being TRBD1 (6 bases). The CDR3 consists of 13 residues. Germline V gene sequence: CDR1 MNHEY, CDR2 SVGAGI. V lost 8 bases to trimming and J lost 10 bases, with 15 bases between them.

V gene TRBV18 combines with J gene TRBJ2-7; 9 nucleotides match TRBD1. The CDR3 spans 15 residues. V gave up 3 bases and J gave up 3 bases; unmatched junction bases: 6. Germline V lookup: CDR1 KGHSH, CDR2 LQKENI. In nucleotides, the CDR3 is TGTGCCAGCTCACCCTCCGGGACAGGGCACTACGAGCAGTACTTC. The encoded protein is CASSPSGTGHYEQYF.

The chain combines TRBV10-3 with TRBJ1-5; no firm D call. This CDR3 region has 14 residues. In germline, CDR1 is ENHRY, CDR2 SYGVKD. The V gene lost 4 bases and the J gene lost 0 bases, with 7 bases spanning the gap. CDR3 nucleotide sequence: TGTGCCATCAGTGTAAGCCTTAGCAATCAGCCCCAGCATTTT. This translates into CAISVSLSNQPQHF.